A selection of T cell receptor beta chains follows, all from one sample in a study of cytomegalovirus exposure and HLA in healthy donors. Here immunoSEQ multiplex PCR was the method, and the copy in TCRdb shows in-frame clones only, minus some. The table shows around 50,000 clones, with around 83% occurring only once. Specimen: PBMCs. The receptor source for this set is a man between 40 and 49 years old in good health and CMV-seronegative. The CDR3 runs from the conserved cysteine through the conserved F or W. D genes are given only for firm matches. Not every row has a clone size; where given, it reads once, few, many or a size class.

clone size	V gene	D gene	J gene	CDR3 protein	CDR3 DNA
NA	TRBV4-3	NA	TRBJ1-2	CASSQDHQASQVYGYTF	TGCGCCAGCAGCCAAGATCACCAGGCAAGTCAGGTCTATGGCTACACCTTC
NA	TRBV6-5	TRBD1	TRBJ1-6	CASSRQGNSPLHF	TGTGCCAGCAGCAGACAGGGGAATTCACCCCTCCACTTT
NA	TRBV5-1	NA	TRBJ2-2	CASSLSGGNGELFF	TGCGCCAGCAGCTTGTCAGGGGGGAACGGGGAGCTGTTTTTT
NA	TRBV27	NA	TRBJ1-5	CASSPVGSNQPQHF	TGTGCCAGCAGTCCGGTCGGGAGCAATCAGCCCCAGCATTTT
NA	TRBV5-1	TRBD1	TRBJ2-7	CASSQSGTAYEQYF	TGCGCCAGCAGCCAGTCCGGGACAGCCTACGAGCAGTACTTC
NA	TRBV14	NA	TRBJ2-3	CASSQSRGGANTDTQYF	TGTGCCAGCAGCCAAAGTCGAGGGGGGGCTAACACAGATACGCAGTATTTT
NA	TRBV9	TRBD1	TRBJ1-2	CASSATGSYGYTF	TGTGCCAGCAGCGCGACAGGGAGCTATGGCTACACCTTC
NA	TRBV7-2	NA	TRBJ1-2	CASSLSGKANYGYTF	TGTGCCAGCAGCCTCTCAGGGAAAGCTAACTATGGCTACACCTTC
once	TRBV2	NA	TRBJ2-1	CASRARENRHNEQFF	TGTGCCAGCAGGGCCCGGGAGAACCGTCACAATGAGCAGTTCTTC
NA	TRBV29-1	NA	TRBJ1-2	CSVELSPGYGYTF	TGCAGCGTTGAACTTTCCCCGGGGTATGGCTACACCTTC